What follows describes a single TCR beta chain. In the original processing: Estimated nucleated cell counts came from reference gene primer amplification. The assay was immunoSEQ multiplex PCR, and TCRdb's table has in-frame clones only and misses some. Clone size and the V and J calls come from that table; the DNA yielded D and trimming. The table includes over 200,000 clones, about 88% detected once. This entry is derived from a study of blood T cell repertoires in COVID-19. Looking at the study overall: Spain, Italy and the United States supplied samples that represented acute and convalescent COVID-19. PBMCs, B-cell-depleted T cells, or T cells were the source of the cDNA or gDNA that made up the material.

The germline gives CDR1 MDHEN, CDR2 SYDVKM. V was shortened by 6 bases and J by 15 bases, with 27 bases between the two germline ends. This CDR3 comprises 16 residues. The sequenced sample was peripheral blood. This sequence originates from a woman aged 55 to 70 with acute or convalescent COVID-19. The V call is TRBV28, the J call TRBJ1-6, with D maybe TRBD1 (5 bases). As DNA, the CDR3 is TGTGCCAGCAGCCTTGGGGCGGCACTAGACCCGGGGGTCCTCCACTTT. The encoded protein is CASSLGAALDPGVLHF.